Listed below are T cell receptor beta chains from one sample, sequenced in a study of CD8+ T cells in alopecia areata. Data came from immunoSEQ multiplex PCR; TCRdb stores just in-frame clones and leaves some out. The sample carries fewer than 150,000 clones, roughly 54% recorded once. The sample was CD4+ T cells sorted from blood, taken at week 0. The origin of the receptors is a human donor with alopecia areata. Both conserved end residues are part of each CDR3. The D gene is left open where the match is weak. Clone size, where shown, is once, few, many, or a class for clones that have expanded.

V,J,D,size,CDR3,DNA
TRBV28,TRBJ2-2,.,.,CASSSQNTGELFF,TGTGCCAGCAGTTCCCAGAACACCGGGGAGCTGTTTTTT
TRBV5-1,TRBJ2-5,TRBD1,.,CASSLAGQEETQYF,TGCGCCAGCAGCTTGGCCGGACAGGAAGAGACCCAGTACTTC
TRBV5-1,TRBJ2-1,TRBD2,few,CASSLRLAGYNEQFF,TGCGCCAGCAGCTTGAGGCTAGCGGGATACAATGAGCAGTTCTTC
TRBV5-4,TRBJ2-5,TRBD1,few,CASSIGTEGETQYF,TGTGCCAGCAGCATAGGGACAGAGGGAGAGACCCAGTACTTC
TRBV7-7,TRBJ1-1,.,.,CASSPSHNRAMNTEAFF,TGTGCCAGCAGCCCATCCCACAATAGAGCCATGAACACTGAAGCTTTCTTT
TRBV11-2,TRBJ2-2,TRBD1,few,CASSRDSPGELFF,TGTGCCAGCAGCAGGGACAGCCCGGGGGAGCTGTTTTTT
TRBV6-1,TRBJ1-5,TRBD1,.,CASSRTGTGDQPQHF,TGTGCCAGCAGTAGGACCGGGACAGGGGATCAGCCCCAGCATTTT
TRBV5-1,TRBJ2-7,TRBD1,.,CASSSGTAYEQYF,TGCGCCAGCAGCTCCGGGACAGCCTACGAGCAGTACTTC
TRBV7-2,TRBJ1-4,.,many,CASSSGTDEKLFF,TGTGCCAGCAGCAGCGGGACGGACGAAAAACTGTTTTTT
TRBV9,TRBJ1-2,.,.,CASLAVYGYTF,TGTGCCAGCCTCGCGGTATATGGCTACACCTTC
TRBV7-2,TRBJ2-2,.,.,CASSLEQANTGELFF,TGTGCCAGCAGCTTAGAACAGGCGAACACCGGGGAGCTGTTTTTT
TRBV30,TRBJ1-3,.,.,CAWGPSGNTIYF,TGTGCCTGGGGGCCTTCTGGAAACACCATATATTTT
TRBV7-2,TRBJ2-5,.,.,CASSLTRETQYF,TGTGCCAGCAGCTTAACCCGGGAGACCCAGTACTTC
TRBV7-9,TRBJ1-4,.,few,CASSLQALRRQEKLFF,TGTGCCAGCAGCTTACAAGCACTCCGACGTCAAGAAAAACTGTTTTTT
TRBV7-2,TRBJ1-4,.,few,CASSLGRRGKLFF,TGTGCCAGCAGCCTAGGGAGGCGGGGGAAACTGTTTTTT
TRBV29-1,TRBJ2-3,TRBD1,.,CSVVPGQGRDTQYF,TGCAGCGTTGTTCCGGGACAGGGAAGAGATACGCAGTATTTT
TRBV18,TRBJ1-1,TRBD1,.,CASSLTGRDTEAFF,TGTGCCAGCTCCCTGACAGGGAGGGACACTGAAGCTTTCTTT
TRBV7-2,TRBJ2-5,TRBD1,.,CASSRDRVQETQYF,TGTGCCAGCAGCCGGGACAGGGTACAAGAGACCCAGTACTTC
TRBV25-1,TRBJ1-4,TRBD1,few,CASSERGQGANEKLFF,TGTGCCAGCAGTGAACGGGGACAGGGCGCTAATGAAAAACTGTTTTTT
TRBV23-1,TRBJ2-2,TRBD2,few,CASSPRGSLAGDRTGELFF,TGCGCCAGCAGTCCGAGAGGATCACTAGCGGGAGATCGCACCGGGGAGCTGTTTTTT
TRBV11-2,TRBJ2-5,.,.,CASLPLGGETQYF,TGTGCCAGTCTCCCCCTTGGGGGCGAGACCCAGTACTTC
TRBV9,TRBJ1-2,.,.,CASRGTSYGYTF,TGTGCCAGCAGGGGGACGAGCTATGGCTACACCTTC
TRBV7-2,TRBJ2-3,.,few,CASSQRELAAQYF,TGTGCCAGCAGCCAGAGGGAGCTAGCTGCGCAGTATTTT
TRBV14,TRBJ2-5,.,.,CASSQFQETQYF,TGTGCCAGCAGCCAATTCCAAGAGACCCAGTACTTC
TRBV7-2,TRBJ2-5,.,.,CASSLARDPQETQYF,TGTGCCAGCAGCTTAGCCAGAGATCCTCAAGAGACCCAGTACTTC
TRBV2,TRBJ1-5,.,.,CASMGDGNQPQHF,TGTGCCAGCATGGGGGACGGCAATCAGCCCCAGCATTTT
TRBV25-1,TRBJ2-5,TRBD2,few,CASSEPSGRARGGTQYF,TGTGCCAGCAGTGAGCCTAGCGGGAGGGCCCGGGGAGGGACCCAGTACTTC
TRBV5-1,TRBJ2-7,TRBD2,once,CASSLTQRGPYEQYF,TGCGCCAGCAGCCTAACGCAGCGGGGACCCTACGAGCAGTACTTC
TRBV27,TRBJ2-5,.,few,CASSLWGTEQETQYF,TGTGCCAGCAGTTTATGGGGGACGGAGCAAGAGACCCAGTACTTC